This T cell receptor (beta chain) was sequenced in a study of post-analysis software for immune sequencing data. General study points: Compared against controls, patients with multiple sclerosis displayed significantly lower normalized Chao1 diversity. Higher frequency in patients than in controls was seen for roughly 5 TRBV segments, with TRBV5-6, TRBV5-1 and TRBV20-1 among them.

This clonotype has a handful of counts. Its target is not known. Presence of unique molecular identifiers characterized the TCR beta cDNA libraries. Each batch of about 0.95 to 10 million T cells produced a few hundred thousand cDNA molecules. TCRdb re-called the PCR reads through MiXCR, storing one row per CDR3 protein. The repertoire consists of 650,000 to 850,000 distinct CDR3 sequences, with approximately 53% occurring once and the leading ten covering 4.6%. V was pared by 3 bases and J by 2 bases, with 13 bases between. The CDR3 is made up of 14 amino acids. The V gene's germline CDR1 is DFQATT and CDR2 SNEGSKA (reference sequence).

The rearrangement uses TRBV20-1 and TRBJ1-2; a weak D match, TRBD1 (5 bases). Sample: blood. This TCR was sampled from a girl aged 5 to 17 with multiple sclerosis. The CDR3 DNA reads TGCAGTGCTAGGACAGTGGGGACGAACTATGGCTACACCTTC. Translating it yields CSARTVGTNYGYTF.